These 3 T cell receptor beta chains were sequenced from one sample in a study of graft-versus-host responses after intestinal transplantation listed by TCRdb under 2021. The antigens of these receptors remain unknown. The library was obtained by the immunoSEQ multiplex PCR assay. TCRdb took this table from immuneACCESS and kept in-frame rearrangements with V and J called. Such tables lack part of the clones; where checked against another copy, unresolved V genes explain under half of the gap, and the rest is unexplained. The sample table lists 90,000 to 150,000 clones, 90% to 95% of them with a count of one. The ten largest make up more than 2.5% of the sample. Per the publication, the time point label means: cells obtained before transplantation from donor or recipient. The specimen comprised unstimulated CD8+ T cells sorted from spleen or lymph node cells, sampled before intestinal transplant. All receptors derive from a human donor who received an intestinal transplant.

In this sample, this clone turned up once. The chain links TRBV27 to TRBJ2-1, with 9 positions matching TRBD1. The ends lost 0 bases at V and 4 bases at J; junction bases unmatched: 7. The germline V gene encodes CDR1 MNHEY and CDR2 SMNVEV (reference sequence). CDR3 size: 17 residues. The CDR3 region is CASSLSTGGLGYNEQFF. For the CDR3, the DNA is TGTGCCAGCAGTTTATCTACAGGGGGCTTAGGATACAATGAGCAGTTCTTC.

This clone was detected once. V usage is TRBV6-5 and J usage is TRBJ2-1; TRBD1 agrees at 8 bases. V shed 5 bases and J 6 bases; nucleotides not matched to a gene: 9. The CDR3 spans 15 residues. Germline values: CDR1 MNHEY, CDR2 SVGAGI. CDR3 in amino acids: CASSHGQGQVNEQFF. CDR3 coding DNA: TGTGCCAGCAGTCACGGACAGGGCCAGGTCAATGAGCAGTTCTTC.

The CDR3 reads CSVISPSVGELFF. CDR3 in DNA: TGCAGCGTTATTTCGCCTTCTGTGGGGGAGCTGTTTTTT. This chain uses TRBV29-1 with TRBJ2-2; D remains ambiguous. Germline V gene sequence: CDR1 SQVTM, CDR2 ANQGSEA. The CDR3 covers 13 residues. With 5 bases removed from V and 8 bases from J, the gap between germline ends came to 15 bases.